This entry lists 21 T cell receptor beta chains sequenced from one sample in a study of Ad26.COV2.S vaccination and SARS-CoV-2 variants. Stated treatment: 15 to 20 received Ad26.COV2.S at low or high dose, single or two shots; about 5 received placebo; per-sample allocation not given. Sampling occurred on day 63 after the first vaccine or placebo injection. Produced via immunoSEQ multiplex PCR; TCRdb's table is partial and in-frame only. The sample includes about 320,000 clones, about 82% of them seen just once. The sequencing here drew on peripheral blood, taken in a trial of Ad26.COV2.S vaccine versus placebo. These receptors came from a person between 18 and 65 years old who received the Ad26.COV2.S COVID-19 vaccine or a placebo.

This chain uses TRBV5-4 with TRBJ2-3, with D maybe TRBD2 (6 bases). This CDR3 is built from 13 residues. Germline V gene lookup returns CDR1 SGHNT and CDR2 YYREEE (reference sequence). Trimming stripped 4 bases from V and 7 bases from J, with 13 bases between. The CDR3 sequence is CASSPKTSNTQYF. Written as DNA, the CDR3 is TGTGCCAGCAGCCCCAAAACTAGCAATACGCAGTATTTT.

Written as DNA, the CDR3 is TGTGCCTGGAGGGGGACAGCGATGAACACTGAAGCTTTCTTT. Its translation: CAWRGTAMNTEAFF. This chain joins TRBV30 and TRBJ1-1, with 7 bases that match TRBD1. V lost 3 bases and J lost 0; bases outside the gene matches: 4. This CDR3 has 14 residues. The germline CDR1 and CDR2 sequences are GTSNPN and SVGIG (reference sequence).

This chain connects TRBV29-1 to TRBJ2-2, with D hard to call. The CDR3 spans 14 residues. Per the germline V gene, CDR1 is SQVTM and CDR2 is ANQGSEA. V was clipped by 8 bases and J by 2 bases, with 15 bases between them. The CDR3 coding sequence is TGCAGCTTTCCCCCCGGAACTAACACCGGGGAGCTGTTTTTT. It translates to CSFPPGTNTGELFF.

The rearrangement links TRBV5-4 to TRBJ2-4; D unclear. Trimming pared 0 bases from V and 5 bases from J, leaving 12 bases between. The CDR3 length is 15 residues. Germline-derived CDR1 and CDR2 are SGHNT and YYREEE (reference sequence). CDR3 nucleotide sequence: TGTGCCAGCAGCTTGGCCCCAAGGCATGAAAACATTCAGTACTTC. Its translation is CASSLAPRHENIQYF.

This clone was counted once. The chain couples TRBV18 to TRBJ2-5; 7 positions agree with TRBD1. V lost 1 base and J lost 1; bases outside the gene matches: 6. CDR1 KGHSH and CDR2 LQKENI come from the germline V gene. CDR3 length: 16 amino acids. The CDR3 nucleotides read TGTGCCAGCTCACCACGGGCGACAGGGTTCCAAGAGACCCAGTACTTC. It codes for CASSPRATGFQETQYF.

In DNA form, the CDR3 reads TGCAGTGCTAGACAGGGGGTCGAAGCTTTCTTT. This translates into CSARQGVEAFF. This rearrangement joins TRBV20-1 to TRBJ1-1, with 7 bases matching TRBD1. CDR3 length: 11 residues. With 2 bases clipped from V and 8 bases from J, the junction kept 2 bases outside the gene matches. CDR1 and CDR2 (germline): DFQATT, SNEGSKA (reference sequence).

This clone was counted a few times. The rearrangement joins TRBV7-9 to TRBJ2-7, with D maybe TRBD1 (6 bases). The germline gives CDR1 SEHNR, CDR2 FQNEAQ (reference sequence). The CDR3 sequence is 13 residues long. Trimming took 5 bases from V and 2 from J, leaving 10 bases between them. The CDR3 is CASSPRDTYEQYF. The DNA of the CDR3 is TGTGCCAGCAGCCCCCGGGACACCTACGAGCAGTACTTC.

The V and J genes are TRBV2 and TRBJ1-1; D ambiguous. V was trimmed by 4 bases and J by 6 bases, leaving 15 bases between them. This CDR3 is 14 amino acids long. Germline-derived CDR1 and CDR2 are SNHLY and FYNNEI. DNA of the CDR3: TGTGCCAGCAGTGTTGGGTCTAAAGTCGCTGAAGCTTTCTTT. This encodes CASSVGSKVAEAFF.

The chain links TRBV19 to TRBJ2-1; 7 positions agree with TRBD2. The germline gives CDR1 LNHDA, CDR2 SQIVND (reference sequence). V dropped 3 bases and J dropped 1; count of bases not matched to a gene: 15. This CDR3 has 19 amino acids. The CDR3 protein is CASSILRAGPTYSYNEQFF. Written as DNA, the CDR3 is TGTGCCAGTAGTATCCTCCGAGCGGGGCCCACCTATTCCTACAATGAGCAGTTCTTC. The entire variable domain, with the rest obtained from reference TRBV19 and TRBJ2-1, is as follows: DGGITQSPKYLFRKEGQNVTLSCEQNLNHDAMYWYRQDPGQGLRLIYYSQIVNDFQKGDIAEGYSVSREKKESFPLTVTSAQKNPTAFYLCASSILRAGPTYSYNEQFFGPGTRLTVL.

This chain joins TRBV7-8 and TRBJ2-7; 10 bases map to TRBD1. The CDR3 is made up of 14 amino acids. Trimming removed 6 bases from V and 5 bases from J; junction bases left unmatched: 7. The germline CDR1 and CDR2 sequences are SGHVS and FQNEAQ. The CDR3 is CASRVGTGVDEQYF. The CDR3 nucleotides read TGTGCCAGCAGGGTCGGGACAGGGGTCGACGAGCAGTACTTC.

This clone was found once. The genes are TRBV10-3 and TRBJ1-2; D gene ambiguous. The germline V gene has CDR1 ENHRY and CDR2 SYGVKD. The CDR3 length is 14 residues. The V end lost 4 bases, the J end lost 1 base, and 10 bases lay between the germline ends. CDR3 sequence: CAISVEVLNYGYTF. CDR3 DNA: TGTGCCATCAGTGTCGAGGTTCTTAACTATGGCTACACCTTC.

There are many counts of this clone. V and J are TRBV19 and TRBJ1-4; D gene ambiguous. Trimming removed 7 bases from V and 3 bases from J, with 9 bases in between. Germline assignment: CDR1 LNHDA and CDR2 SQIVND (reference sequence). The CDR3 extends over 13 amino acids. Here the CDR3 DNA reads TGTGCCAGTAAATCGGGAGCTAATGAAAAACTGTTTTTT. This sequence encodes CASKSGANEKLFF.

This clone came up a few times. The chain is built from TRBV9 and TRBJ1-1; D gene uncertain. This CDR3 contains 13 residues. V lost 3 bases, J lost 3 bases, and 9 bases lay in between. Germline CDR1 and CDR2: SGDLS and YYNGEE. CDR3 sequence: CASSASPDTEAFF. The CDR3, as DNA: TGTGCCAGCAGCGCCAGCCCGGACACTGAAGCTTTCTTT.

The V call is TRBV5-6, the J call TRBJ1-5; 7 nucleotides agree with TRBD1. There are 16 residues in the CDR3. CDR1 is SGHDT and CDR2 is YYEEEE in the germline V gene. Germline trimming cut 1 base from V and 3 bases from J; bases unmatched to any gene: 7. CDR3 sequence: CASSLYRDRYNQPQHF. The CDR3 region has the DNA TGTGCCAGCAGCTTGTACCGGGACAGATACAATCAGCCCCAGCATTTT.

The V call is TRBV4-2, the J call TRBJ1-6; 7 bases map to TRBD1. CDR3 length equals 16 residues. Germline V lookup: CDR1 LGHNA, CDR2 YNFKEQ. Trimming at V came to 5 bases and at J to 4 bases, leaving 8 bases not matched to a gene. CDR3 sequence: CASSGTRDRYNSPLHF. The CDR3 region has the DNA TGTGCCAGCAGCGGTACCCGGGACAGATATAATTCACCCCTCCACTTT.

The chain links TRBV6-2 or TRBV6-3 to TRBJ1-2; D remains ambiguous. The CDR3 spans 12 residues. From germline, CDR1 is MNHEY and CDR2 SVGEGT. Trimming left V 4 bases short and J 5 bases short, with 8 bases between. The CDR3 protein is CASSSGLYGYTF. CDR3 DNA sequence: TGTGCCAGCAGTTCCGGACTTTATGGCTACACCTTC.

The V and J genes are TRBV4-1 and TRBJ1-5; D gene ambiguous. Trimming removed 0 bases at V and 7 bases at J, with 4 bases between. The CDR3 extends over 12 amino acids. CDR1 and CDR2 (germline): MGHRA, YSYEKL. The CDR3 coding sequence is TGCGCCAGCAGCCAAGACGGGCAGCCCCAGCATTTT. Encoded protein: CASSQDGQPQHF.

This chain joins TRBV5-1 and TRBJ2-5; no firm D call. The V gene's germline CDR1 is SGHRS and CDR2 YFSETQ. This CDR3 is built from 11 residues. V lost 3 bases to trimming and J lost 2 bases, with 2 bases between them. CDR3 coding DNA: TGCGCCAGCAGCTGGCAAGAGACCCAGTACTTC. Protein product: CASSWQETQYF.

This chain links TRBV4-3 with TRBJ1-2, with D unclear. Trimming cost V 0 bases and J 0 bases, with 8 bases left between them. CDR3 length: 15 residues. Germline-derived CDR1 and CDR2 are LGHNA and YSLEER. DNA of the CDR3: TGCGCCAGCAGCCAAGATTACTCACCTAACTATGGCTACACCTTC. This gives the protein CASSQDYSPNYGYTF.

This clone was detected once. This chain connects TRBV7-8 to TRBJ2-7; 10 bases match TRBD1. The CDR3 loop spans 16 amino acids. Germline CDR1 is SGHVS and CDR2 is FQNEAQ. With 7 bases clipped from V and 3 bases from J, the junction kept 12 bases outside the gene matches. CDR3 residues: CASTLTWGDRGYEQYF. In DNA form, the CDR3 reads TGTGCCAGCACCCTAACATGGGGGGACAGGGGCTACGAGCAGTACTTC. The whole variable domain, filled in from reference TRBV7-8 and TRBJ2-7, reads GAGVSQSPRYKVAKRGQDVALRCDPISGHVSLFWYQQALGQGPEFLTYFQNEAQLDKSGLPSDRFFAERPEGSVSTLKIQRTQQEDSAVYLCASTLTWGDRGYEQYFGPGTRLTVT.

The chain couples TRBV19 to TRBJ1-3; TRBD1 agrees at 7 bases. The CDR3 totals 16 residues. CDR1 is LNHDA, CDR2 SQIVND, per germline (reference sequence). J was trimmed by 0 bases and V by 5 bases; bases with no gene match: 7. This CDR3 is CASSPYDRVSGNTIYF. The CDR3 DNA is TGTGCCAGTAGTCCCTACGACAGGGTCTCTGGAAACACCATATATTTT.